A single sample gave rise to the 20 T cell receptor beta chains below, sequenced in a study of CD8+ T cells in alopecia areata. Treatment specified: oral pan-JAK inhibitor, 5-10 mg twice daily. Following extraction, RNA underwent reverse transcription to cDNA, which served as the sequencing template. The data were produced by immunoSEQ multiplex PCR, yet TCRdb's version contains in-frame clones alone and is incomplete. Of approximately 150,000 clones detected, 58% appear once; the ten largest clones hold under 20%. The sample was CD4+ T cells sorted from blood, taken at week 56, from a patient treated with tofacitinib. These receptors originate from a human donor with alopecia areata.

The CDR3: CAWSVQSDEKLFF. In nucleotides, the CDR3 is TGTGCCTGGAGTGTACAGAGCGATGAAAAACTGTTTTTT. The rearrangement joins TRBV30 to TRBJ1-4, with D unclear. V shed 0 bases and J shed 6 bases, with 8 bases lying between them. CDR1 GTSNPN and CDR2 SVGIG come from the germline V gene (reference sequence). The CDR3 length is 13 residues.

This rearrangement joins TRBV5-1 to TRBJ2-2; 10 nucleotides align to TRBD2. With 5 bases clipped from V and 4 bases from J, the junction kept 5 bases outside the gene matches. The CDR3 loop spans 15 amino acids. CDR1 is SGHRS, CDR2 YFSETQ, per germline. The DNA of the CDR3 is TGCGCCAGCAGGATGTGGACTAGCGGCACCGGGGAGCTGTTTTTT. Translated: CASRMWTSGTGELFF.

This clone has a handful of counts. The chain combines TRBV19 with TRBJ1-1; perhaps TRBD1 as D (5 bases). V lost 6 bases and J lost 1, with 18 bases in between. CDR3 length: 16 residues. The V gene's germline CDR1 is LNHDA and CDR2 SQIVND (reference sequence). In nucleotides, the CDR3 is TGTGCCAGTAGGCTCGGGGTGGGGCGGCCGAACACTGAAGCTTTCTTT. As protein: CASRLGVGRPNTEAFF. Supplemented by reference TRBV19 and TRBJ1-1, the full variable domain reads DGGITQSPKYLFRKEGQNVTLSCEQNLNHDAMYWYRQDPGQGLRLIYYSQIVNDFQKGDIAEGYSVSREKKESFPLTVTSAQKNPTAFYLCASRLGVGRPNTEAFFGQGTRLTVV.

The chain is built from TRBV30 and TRBJ1-5; unclear D gene. Trimming removed 0 bases at V and 6 bases at J, with 9 bases between. CDR1 is GTSNPN and CDR2 is SVGIG in the germline V gene (reference sequence). CDR3 length equals 13 residues. As DNA, the CDR3 is TGTGCCTGGAGTGTAAGTCTTGGTCAGCCCCAGCATTTT. Its protein product is CAWSVSLGQPQHF. The full variable domain, completed using reference TRBV30 and TRBJ1-5, is SQTIHQWPATLVQPVGSPLSLECTVEGTSNPNLYWYRQAAGRGLQLLFYSVGIGQISSEVPQNLSASRPQDRQFILSSKKLLLSDSGFYLCAWSVSLGQPQHFGDGTRLSIL.

The gene calls are TRBV5-1 and TRBJ2-5; D not certain. There are 14 residues in the CDR3. Trimming stripped 0 bases from V and 3 bases from J, with 9 bases between. The germline V gene has CDR1 SGHRS and CDR2 YFSETQ. The chain's CDR3 is CASSLGVREETQYF. The DNA for the CDR3 is TGCGCCAGCAGCTTGGGGGTACGGGAAGAGACCCAGTACTTC.

The chain is built from TRBV2 and TRBJ1-2, with 7 bases identical to TRBD1. This CDR3 has 14 amino acids. Trimming at V came to 5 bases and at J to 5 bases, leaving 8 bases not matched to a gene. Germline lookup yields CDR1 SNHLY and CDR2 FYNNEI. As DNA, the CDR3 is TGTGCCAGCAGTCCGACAGGGAGGATTTATGGCTACACCTTC. It is translated as CASSPTGRIYGYTF.

This clone was recorded a few times. The rearrangement joins TRBV2 to TRBJ2-5; D unresolved. V was trimmed by 2 bases and J by 7 bases, leaving 8 bases between them. This CDR3 spans 12 amino acids. The germline gives CDR1 SNHLY, CDR2 FYNNEI. CDR3 nucleotides: TGTGCCAGCAGTGAATTCAGCACGACCCAGTACTTC. Its translation: CASSEFSTTQYF.

The chain is built from TRBV29-1 and TRBJ1-4, with 11 bases aligning to TRBD1. Germline assignment: CDR1 SQVTM and CDR2 ANQGSEA. Trimming at V came to 5 bases and at J to 6 bases, leaving 2 bases not matched to a gene. The CDR3 sequence is 13 residues long. The DNA of the CDR3 is TGCAGCGTTCGGACAGGGGGCGATGAAAAACTGTTTTTT. Its protein is CSVRTGGDEKLFF.

The chain links TRBV2 to TRBJ1-5; the match to TRBD1 covers 7 bases. J lost 0 bases, V lost 6 bases, and 14 bases had no gene match. Germline V gene lookup returns CDR1 SNHLY and CDR2 FYNNEI. The CDR3 consists of 18 residues. CDR3 sequence (DNA): TGTGCCAGCAGCTTAACGGGACAGTCGTTTAATAGCAATCAGCCCCAGCATTTT. Its protein is CASSLTGQSFNSNQPQHF. The whole variable domain, remainder taken from reference TRBV2 and TRBJ1-5, is EPEVTQTPSHQVTQMGQEVILRCVPISNHLYFYWYRQILGQKVEFLVSFYNNEISEKSEIFDDQFSVERPDGSNFTLKIRSTKLEDSAMYFCASSLTGQSFNSNQPQHFGDGTRLSIL.

The V call is TRBV30, the J call TRBJ1-1; 9 positions agree with TRBD1. The germline gives CDR1 GTSNPN, CDR2 SVGIG (reference sequence). CDR3 length: 16 amino acids. The junction had 11 bases not matched to a gene; V was cut back by 2 bases and J by 4 bases. CDR3 coding DNA: TGTGCCTGGAGTTTTTACAGGGGGCTTAGGGGCACTGAAGCTTTCTTT. This gives the protein CAWSFYRGLRGTEAFF.

The rearrangement links TRBV4-2 to TRBJ1-1, with TRBD1 matching 7 bases. Germline assignment: CDR1 LGHNA and CDR2 YNFKEQ. The CDR3 extends over 15 amino acids. The trim removed 5 bases at V and 1 base at J, leaving 7 bases unmatched. The CDR3: CASSSEGAGNTEAFF. The DNA for the CDR3 is TGTGCCAGCAGCTCGGAGGGGGCAGGGAACACTGAAGCTTTCTTT.

The chain recombines TRBV7-9 with TRBJ2-5; TRBD1 is a possible D gene (6 bases). Per the germline V gene, CDR1 is SEHNR and CDR2 is FQNEAQ (reference sequence). V was trimmed by 4 bases and J by 0 bases, leaving 15 bases between them. The CDR3 spans 16 residues. The CDR3 region has the DNA TGTGCCAGCAGCTACGGGGACAACGTGTACCAAGAGACCCAGTACTTC. It codes for CASSYGDNVYQETQYF. Combining the CDR3 with reference TRBV7-9 and TRBJ2-5 gives the whole variable domain DTGVSQNPRHKITKRGQNVTFRCDPISEHNRLYWYRQTLGQGPEFLTYFQNEAQLEKSRLLSDRFSAERPKGSFSTLEIQRTEQGDSAMYLCASSYGDNVYQETQYFGPGTRLLVL.

V usage is TRBV5-1 and J usage is TRBJ1-1; no clear D gene. CDR1 and CDR2 (germline): SGHRS, YFSETQ. The CDR3 spans 14 residues. Trimming took 5 bases from V and 0 from J, leaving 11 bases between them. The CDR3 DNA reads as TGCGCCAGCAGGGGGTATAAGATGAACACTGAAGCTTTCTTT. It translates to CASRGYKMNTEAFF.

This clone came up once. This chain uses TRBV9 with TRBJ2-3; 13 positions match TRBD2. Germline V gives CDR1 SGDLS, CDR2 YYNGEE. The ends lost 4 bases at V and 2 bases at J; junction bases unmatched: 4. The CDR3 extends over 16 amino acids. The CDR3 bases are TGTGCCAGCAGCACAGGGACTAGCGGGGTCACAGATACGCAGTATTTT. Translation gives CASSTGTSGVTDTQYF.

The rearrangement joins TRBV30 to TRBJ2-7; 12 bases fit TRBD2. There are 13 residues in the CDR3. The J segment lost 11 bases and the V segment lost 5 bases, leaving 10 bases of the junction unmatched. Germline V gene data show CDR1 as GTSNPN and CDR2 as SVGIG (reference sequence). CDR3 bases: TGTGCCTGGGGCACTAGCGGGGGGACGAATGAGTACTTC. This encodes CAWGTSGGTNEYF. Full variable domain (outside the CDR3, taken from reference TRBV30 and TRBJ2-7): SQTIHQWPATLVQPVGSPLSLECTVEGTSNPNLYWYRQAAGRGLQLLFYSVGIGQISSEVPQNLSASRPQDRQFILSSKKLLLSDSGFYLCAWGTSGGTNEYFGPGTRLTVT.

This clone came up a few times. This chain's CDR3 is CASRATGGANYGYTF. The CDR3 DNA reads TGTGCCAGCAGGGCGACAGGGGGAGCTAACTATGGCTACACCTTC. The chain employs TRBV2 and TRBJ1-2, with 9 bases that match TRBD1. Germline V CDR1 and CDR2: SNHLY, FYNNEI. V was pared by 6 bases and J by 0 bases, with 5 bases of the junction left unmatched. The length of the CDR3 is 15 residues.

This clone was observed a single time. The V and J genes are TRBV7-9 and TRBJ1-2; D ambiguous. In germline, CDR1 is SEHNR, CDR2 FQNEAQ (reference sequence). The germline V and J ends were trimmed by 4 bases and 1 base, with 19 bases remaining between them. The CDR3 contains 17 residues. CDR3 coding DNA: TGTGCCAGCAGCTCGGAGAGGGCCGCGGTAATTAACTATGGCTACACCTTC. It codes for CASSSERAAVINYGYTF.

The V gene is TRBV9, the J gene TRBJ2-1; a possible D gene is TRBD1 (5 bases). CDR1 is SGDLS and CDR2 is YYNGEE in the germline V gene. V lost 0 bases, J lost 6 bases, and 16 bases lay in between. The CDR3 is made up of 16 amino acids. CDR3 sequence reads: CASSVGVQGWINEQFF. Here the CDR3 DNA reads TGTGCCAGCAGCGTAGGGGTCCAGGGATGGATCAATGAGCAGTTCTTC.

In the case of this clone: This sample includes further DNA sequences coding for the same CDR3. This chain connects TRBV29-1 to TRBJ1-1; D gene ambiguous. Per germline, CDR1 SQVTM and CDR2 ANQGSEA. This CDR3 has 11 residues. Trimming cost V 4 bases and J 3 bases, with 6 bases left between them. The CDR3 DNA reads as TGCAGCGTTGTCCCGCACACTGAAGCTTTCTTT. It codes for CSVVPHTEAFF.

About this clone: This sample also contains other DNA sequences that code for the same CDR3. This chain links TRBV18 with TRBJ1-5; tentatively, D is TRBD1 (5 bases). This CDR3 is built from 13 residues. Germline CDR1 and CDR2: KGHSH and LQKENI. Trimming removed 3 bases from V and 5 bases from J, with 8 bases in between. CDR3 coding DNA: TGTGCCAGCTCACCGGGGGGAGATCAGCCCCAGCATTTT. It translates to CASSPGGDQPQHF.